This paragraph covers one T cell receptor beta chain sequence. CDR3 length: 11 amino acids. V was shortened by 6 bases and J by 9 bases, with 9 bases between the two germline ends. Germline CDR1 SNHLY, CDR2 FYNNEI. The data originate from a study of cytomegalovirus exposure and HLA in healthy donors. The PCR used 60 Vbeta and 13 Jbeta primers. Method: immunoSEQ multiplex PCR; TCRdb's copy keeps in-frame clones and lacks some. In the table there are around 110,000 clones, roughly three quarters of which are singletons. The chain links TRBV2 to TRBJ2-1; no clear D. The clonotype comes from a woman under 30 in good health and CMV-seronegative. The sample comprised PBMCs. The CDR3 is CASSLTSEQFF. The CDR3 DNA is TGTGCCAGCAGCCTCACGAGTGAGCAGTTCTTC.